One and the same sample provided the 26 T cell receptor beta chains below, sequenced in a study of blood T cell repertoires in COVID-19. Only in-frame clones appear in the TCRdb table, and some are missing; sequencing was by immunoSEQ multiplex PCR. The data show about 230,000 clones, approximately 90% seen once. Input material: peripheral blood. Receptors originate from a man aged 50-59 years with COVID-19, enrolled during active disease.

The rearrangement uses TRBV14 and TRBJ2-2; possible D gene TRBD2, 6 bases. Trimming left V 4 bases short and J 2 bases short, with 14 bases between. CDR3 length: 16 amino acids. Germline V gene lookup returns CDR1 SGHDN and CDR2 FVKESK. The CDR3 bases are TGTGCCAGCAGCCCGCGAGGAGGGACTAACACCGGGGAGCTGTTTTTT. Amino acid sequence: CASSPRGGTNTGELFF. Full variable domain (outside the CDR3, taken from reference TRBV14 and TRBJ2-2): EAGVTQFPSHSVIEKGQTVTLRCDPISGHDNLYWYRRVMGKEIKFLLHFVKESKQDESGMPNNRFLAERTGGTYSTLKVQPAELEDSGVYFCASSPRGGTNTGELFFGEGSRLTVL.

The V call is TRBV2, the J call TRBJ2-7; weak D call: TRBD2 (7 bases). V was clipped by 6 bases and J by 1 base, with 19 bases between them. Per germline, CDR1 SNHLY and CDR2 FYNNEI. This CDR3 contains 16 residues. Written as DNA, the CDR3 is TGTGCCAGCAGCGGGGGCCAAGGGACTATTTCCTACGAGCAGTACTTC. Translating gives CASSGGQGTISYEQYF.

CDR3 nucleotide sequence: TGTGCCAGCAGCCGGGACAGGGCTGCAGGAAACACCATATATTTT. It specifies CASSRDRAAGNTIYF. The chain has TRBV3-1 (or the pseudogene TRBV3-2) and TRBJ1-3, with 9 bases identical to TRBD1. CDR3 length: 15 amino acids. The germline CDR1 and CDR2 sequences are LGHDT and YNNKEL (reference sequence). J lost 4 bases, V lost 4 bases, and 5 bases had no gene match.

The gene calls are TRBV19 and TRBJ1-4; D is possibly TRBD1 (6 bases). The germline CDR1 and CDR2 sequences are LNHDA and SQIVND (reference sequence). Trimming took 8 bases from V and 1 from J, leaving 14 bases between them. This CDR3 region has 15 residues. CDR3 amino acids: CASAGGPETNEKLFF. The CDR3 DNA sequence: TGTGCCAGTGCCGGGGGGCCTGAAACTAATGAAAAACTGTTTTTT.

V and J are TRBV19 and TRBJ2-2; maybe TRBD2 (6 bases). The CDR3 contains 15 residues. The ends were cut back, 3 bases at V and 3 bases at J, with 11 bases in the middle. Germline V CDR1 and CDR2: LNHDA, SQIVND (reference sequence). The CDR3: CASSIWGVDTGELFF. The CDR3 DNA follows: TGTGCCAGTAGTATCTGGGGGGTAGACACCGGGGAGCTGTTTTTT. Combining the CDR3 with reference TRBV19 and TRBJ2-2 gives the whole variable domain DGGITQSPKYLFRKEGQNVTLSCEQNLNHDAMYWYRQDPGQGLRLIYYSQIVNDFQKGDIAEGYSVSREKKESFPLTVTSAQKNPTAFYLCASSIWGVDTGELFFGEGSRLTVL.

As DNA, the CDR3 is TGTGCCAGTACCCCGGGCCCACAGGGGACGTCTTCACCCCTCCACTTT. This translates into CASTPGPQGTSSPLHF. The chain combines TRBV19 with TRBJ1-6, with TRBD1 identical over 7 bases. The CDR3 sequence is 16 residues long. Per the germline V gene, CDR1 is LNHDA and CDR2 is SQIVND (reference sequence). V was pared by 7 bases and J by 9 bases, with 15 bases of the junction left unmatched. The entire variable domain, with the rest obtained from reference TRBV19 and TRBJ1-6, is as follows: DGGITQSPKYLFRKEGQNVTLSCEQNLNHDAMYWYRQDPGQGLRLIYYSQIVNDFQKGDIAEGYSVSREKKESFPLTVTSAQKNPTAFYLCASTPGPQGTSSPLHFGNGTRLTVT.

This chain joins TRBV4-3 and TRBJ2-4; D possibly corresponds to TRBD2 (6 bases). Between the trimmed V and J ends, which lost 0 bases and 4 bases, there was a span of 10 bases. The CDR3 consists of 15 residues. Germline V gene sequence: CDR1 LGHNA, CDR2 YSLEER. CDR3 DNA sequence: TGCGCCAGCAGCCAAGAGACGGGGACTAAAAACATTCAGTACTTC. Its protein product is CASSQETGTKNIQYF.

The V and J genes are TRBV3-1 (or the pseudogene TRBV3-2) and TRBJ1-1, with D unclear. The CDR3 extends over 14 amino acids. Trimming took 4 bases from V and 1 from J, leaving 10 bases between them. The germline CDR1 and CDR2 sequences are LGHDT and YNNKEL (reference sequence). CDR3 DNA sequence: TGTGCCAGCAGCCTTCGGTCGGGGAACACTGAAGCTTTCTTT. This codes for CASSLRSGNTEAFF.

This sequence joins TRBV20-1 and TRBJ2-3; D perhaps matches TRBD1 (5 bases). This CDR3 is built from 11 residues. Germline CDR1 and CDR2: DFQATT and SNEGSKA (reference sequence). The CDR3 reads CRATGPDTQYF. The CDR3 nucleotides read TGCAGAGCCACAGGCCCAGATACGCAGTATTTT.

The genes are TRBV30 and TRBJ2-7; 10 nucleotides agree with TRBD2. Germline V lookup: CDR1 GTSNPN, CDR2 SVGIG (reference sequence). Unmatched junction bases numbered 10, after V lost 3 bases and J lost 2 bases. The CDR3 runs to 16 residues. CDR3 protein: CAWRSPGLALTYEQYF. The CDR3 DNA reads TGTGCCTGGAGAAGCCCGGGACTAGCGCTCACCTACGAGCAGTACTTC. Full variable domain (rest looked up from reference TRBV30 and TRBJ2-7): SQTIHQWPATLVQPVGSPLSLECTVEGTSNPNLYWYRQAAGRGLQLLFYSVGIGQISSEVPQNLSASRPQDRQFILSSKKLLLSDSGFYLCAWRSPGLALTYEQYFGPGTRLTVT.

The CDR3 nucleotides are TGTGCCAGTAGCAAACAGGCAACTAATGAAAAACTGTTTTTT. This sequence encodes CASSKQATNEKLFF. This sequence joins TRBV19 and TRBJ1-4, with D perhaps matching TRBD1 (5 bases). The V end lost 6 bases, the J end lost 0 bases, and 8 bases lay between the germline ends. Germline values: CDR1 LNHDA, CDR2 SQIVND (reference sequence). The CDR3 is made up of 14 amino acids.

CDR3 DNA: TGTGCCAGCAGCTATAGAGGGTCGACAATCGATGAGCAGTTCTTC. The encoded protein is CASSYRGSTIDEQFF. This chain joins TRBV7-2 and TRBJ2-1, with a weak D call TRBD2 (5 bases). V was clipped by 4 bases and J by 8 bases, with 18 bases between them. Germline V gene lookup returns CDR1 SGHTA and CDR2 FQGNSA. The CDR3 has 15 residues. Drawing the rest from reference TRBV7-2 and TRBJ2-1, the complete variable domain is GAGVSQSPSNKVTEKGKDVELRCDPISGHTALYWYRQSLGQGLEFLIYFQGNSAPDKSGLPSDRFSAERTGGSVSTLTIQRTQQEDSAVYLCASSYRGSTIDEQFFGPGTRLTVL.

This clone has a single count. V is TRBV30 and J is TRBJ2-1; tentatively, D is TRBD2 (6 bases). V was shortened by 5 bases and J by 0 bases, with 20 bases between the two germline ends. CDR3 length: 17 residues. Germline loops: CDR1 GTSNPN, CDR2 SVGIG (reference sequence). The CDR3 loop is CAWDSGILANSYNEQFF. CDR3 nucleotide sequence: TGTGCCTGGGACTCTGGGATACTAGCAAACTCCTACAATGAGCAGTTCTTC.

The chain couples TRBV19 to TRBJ1-2, with 7 nucleotides matching TRBD1. The J segment lost 2 bases and the V segment lost 9 bases, leaving 9 bases of the junction unmatched. CDR3 length equals 14 residues. Looked up from germline, CDR1 is LNHDA and CDR2 is SQIVND (reference sequence). The DNA of the CDR3 is TGTGCCAGCCATGGGACAGCCGCAAACTATGGCTACACCTTC. Residues: CASHGTAANYGYTF.

This clone was detected only once. The genes are TRBV13 and TRBJ2-4; D perhaps matches TRBD1 (6 bases). The V gene lost 0 bases and the J gene lost 1 base, with 13 bases spanning the gap. Germline-derived CDR1 and CDR2 are PRHDT and FYEKMQ (reference sequence). CDR3 length: 17 amino acids. CDR3 bases: TGTGCCAGCAGCTTAGGGAAACAGGGTATCGCCAAAAACATTCAGTACTTC. This translates into CASSLGKQGIAKNIQYF.

This clone was found once. The chain uses TRBV4-2 and TRBJ1-4; 10 nucleotides line up with TRBD1. Germline CDR1 is LGHNA and CDR2 is YNFKEQ. This CDR3 has 18 amino acids. The V segment lost 2 bases and the J segment 2 bases; nucleotides outside the gene matches: 8. The CDR3 nucleotides read TGTGCCAGCAGCCAAATTTGGGGGACAGGGGTGACTAATGAAAAACTGTTTTTT. Its translation: CASSQIWGTGVTNEKLFF.

This chain uses TRBV19 with TRBJ2-3, with 10 nucleotides matching TRBD1. J was trimmed by 8 bases and V by 7 bases; bases with no gene match: 12. The CDR3 runs 15 residues. In germline, CDR1 is LNHDA, CDR2 SQIVND (reference sequence). CDR3 DNA sequence: TGTGCCAGTAAAGCGGGACAGGGGTCACACCTTACGCAGTATTTT. Translating it yields CASKAGQGSHLTQYF.

A single count supports this clone. The chain employs TRBV18 and TRBJ1-1; 8 positions agree with TRBD1. The ends lost 2 bases at V and 3 bases at J; junction bases unmatched: 8. The CDR3 is 16 residues long. From germline, CDR1 is KGHSH and CDR2 LQKENI. The CDR3 is CASSPSKDRGDTEAFF. The CDR3 DNA sequence: TGTGCCAGCTCACCATCGAAAGACAGGGGCGACACTGAAGCTTTCTTT. The full variable domain, in which reference TRBV18 and TRBJ1-1 provide the parts outside the CDR3, is NAGVMQNPRHLVRRRGQEARLRCSPMKGHSHVYWYRQLPEEGLKFMVYLQKENIIDESGMPKERFSAEFPKEGPSILRIQQVVRGDSAAYFCASSPSKDRGDTEAFFGQGTRLTVV.

The CDR3 bases are TGTGCCAGCAGTTACCCGACGACAGGTCAAGAGACCCAGTACTTC. This encodes CASSYPTTGQETQYF. The V call is TRBV6-6, the J call TRBJ2-5; D might be TRBD1 (6 bases). CDR1 is MNHNY and CDR2 is SVGAGI in the germline V gene (reference sequence). The V end lost 2 bases, the J end lost 2 bases, and 12 bases lay between the germline ends. The CDR3 is made up of 15 amino acids.

V and J are TRBV21-1 and TRBJ2-3; the table's D call of TRBD2 was not tested on the DNA. TRBV21-1 has pseudogene status. There are 22 residues in the CDR3. CDR3 sequence: CASSRRQHTGTSGRERADTQYF. The CDR3 coding sequence is TGTGCCAGCAGCCGAAGACAACACACCGGGACTAGCGGGAGGGAGCGGGCAGATACGCAGTATTTT.

The CDR3 is CASSPQAQLNTEAFF. The CDR3 DNA reads as TGTGCCAGCAGTCCACAGGCACAACTGAACACTGAAGCTTTCTTT. The chain carries TRBV6-5 and TRBJ1-1; possible D gene TRBD1, 5 bases. CDR1 and CDR2 from the germline V gene are MNHEY and SVGAGI. The CDR3 is 15 residues long. The V end lost 5 bases, the J end lost 0 bases, and 13 bases lay between the germline ends.

This chain connects TRBV4-3 to TRBJ2-7, with 10 nucleotides matching TRBD1. V was pared by 1 base and J by 4 bases, with 4 bases of the junction left unmatched. This CDR3 comprises 15 residues. Germline V lookup: CDR1 LGHNA, CDR2 YSLEER. CDR3 nucleotide sequence: TGCGCCAGCAGCCAAGGACAGGGGGCTGTATACGAGCAGTACTTC. It translates to CASSQGQGAVYEQYF.

This clone has more than one count but fewer than ten. The chain is built from TRBV5-1 and TRBJ2-7; weak D call: TRBD1 (5 bases). Germline V gene sequence: CDR1 SGHRS, CDR2 YFSETQ. The length of the CDR3 is 14 residues. Trimming left V 5 bases short and J 2 bases short, with 14 bases between. The CDR3 protein is CASRQDPPTYEQYF. The CDR3 DNA follows: TGCGCCAGCAGACAGGATCCCCCCACCTACGAGCAGTACTTC.

The V and J genes are TRBV9 and TRBJ1-5, with a possible D match to TRBD1 (5 bases). Germline CDR1 is SGDLS and CDR2 is YYNGEE. The V end was cut by 3 bases, the J end by 9 bases, with 13 bases between. The CDR3 loop spans 13 amino acids. The CDR3 DNA reads as TGTGCCAGCAGCGCACAGGAGCGAGGGCCCCAGCATTTT. Translating gives CASSAQERGPQHF.

The DNA for the CDR3 is TGTGCCAGCAGTCCGACACCAAACTCTGGAAACACCATATATTTT. This gives the protein CASSPTPNSGNTIYF. The chain has TRBV28 and TRBJ1-3; D is uncertain. The germline gives CDR1 MDHEN, CDR2 SYDVKM. The CDR3 has 15 amino acids. Trimming took off 5 bases at V and 0 bases at J, with 11 bases between the two ends.

V is TRBV11-2 and J is TRBJ2-7, with D possibly being TRBD2 (5 bases). V was trimmed by 1 base and J by 5 bases, leaving 12 bases between them. CDR3 length: 14 amino acids. CDR1 SGHAT and CDR2 FQNNGV come from the germline V gene. DNA for the CDR3: TGTGCCAGCAGCTTAGGTCCCGGGAACAACGAGCAGTACTTC. It is translated as CASSLGPGNNEQYF. Filled out from reference TRBV11-2 and TRBJ2-7, the complete variable domain reads EAGVAQSPRYKIIEKRQSVAFWCNPISGHATLYWYQQILGQGPKLLIQFQNNGVVDDSQLPKDRFSAERLKGVDSTLKIQPAKLEDSAVYLCASSLGPGNNEQYFGPGTRLTVT.